Given below is one T cell receptor beta chain in context. Its antigen remains unidentified. Germline CDR1 reads SQVTM; CDR2 reads ANQGSEA. CDR3 length equals 13 residues. Template-switch reactions added UMIs with a 6-nucleotide sample barcode. For each CDR3 protein, TCRdb gives one entry from its re-call of the 5' RACE reads, without DNA. The sample table sets out around 450,000 distinct CDR3 sequences. This specimen comes from a study of monozygotic twins with inflammatory bowel disease. Study-wide points: Added variability in patient repertoires may stem from differing immunosuppressive treatments. Relative to healthy twins, IBD patients had fewer clonotypes in common with others, a gap that was especially apparent with disease activity.

The TCR comes from a human donor with ulcerative colitis or Crohn's disease, or a healthy co-twin of an affected twin (not recorded which). The source material was blood. V and J are TRBV29-1 and TRBJ2-7; TCRdb names TRBD1, which stays unverified in the absence of DNA. The CDR3: CSVQGVVSAEQYF.